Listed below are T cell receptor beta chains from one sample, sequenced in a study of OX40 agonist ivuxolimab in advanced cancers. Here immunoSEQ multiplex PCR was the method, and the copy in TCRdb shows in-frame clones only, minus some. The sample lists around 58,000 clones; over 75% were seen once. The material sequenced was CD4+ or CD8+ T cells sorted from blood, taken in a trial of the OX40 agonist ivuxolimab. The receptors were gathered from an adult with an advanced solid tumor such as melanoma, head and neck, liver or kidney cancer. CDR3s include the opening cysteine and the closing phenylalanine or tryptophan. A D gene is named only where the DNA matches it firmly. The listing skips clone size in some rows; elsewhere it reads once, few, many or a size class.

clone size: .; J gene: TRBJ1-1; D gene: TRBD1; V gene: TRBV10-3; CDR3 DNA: TGTGCCTCATCACAGGGACAGGGAGAAGGGAACACTGAAGCTTTCTTT; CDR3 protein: CASSQGQGEGNTEAFF
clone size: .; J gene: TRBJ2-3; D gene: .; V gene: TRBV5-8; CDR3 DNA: TGTGCCAGCAGCCCTGGGGGGTCTAGCACAGATACGCAGTATTTT; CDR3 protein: CASSPGGSSTDTQYF
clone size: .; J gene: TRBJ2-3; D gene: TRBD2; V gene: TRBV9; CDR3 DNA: TGTGCCAGCAGCGCATGGGCGGGGGGAATGGCAGATACGCAGTATTTT; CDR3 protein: CASSAWAGGMADTQYF
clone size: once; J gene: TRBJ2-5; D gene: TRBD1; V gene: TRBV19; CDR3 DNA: TGTGCCAGTAGTATAGCGGAGACAGGGTCAGAGACCCAGTACTTC; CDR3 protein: CASSIAETGSETQYF
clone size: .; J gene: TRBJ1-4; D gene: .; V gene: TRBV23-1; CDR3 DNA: TGCGCCAGCAGTCAATCGAAACACAGCTCCTTGAATGAAAAACTGTTTTTT; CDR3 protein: CASSQSKHSSLNEKLFF
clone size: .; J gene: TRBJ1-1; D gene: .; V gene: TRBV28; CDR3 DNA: TGTGCCAGCAGTTTGGGGAGCATGAACACTGAAGCTTTCTTT; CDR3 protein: CASSLGSMNTEAFF
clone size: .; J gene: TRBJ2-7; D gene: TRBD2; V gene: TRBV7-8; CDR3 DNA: TGTGCCAGCAGCCCCTACCGGGCTGCGGGAGTATCCTACGAGCAGTACTTC; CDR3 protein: CASSPYRAAGVSYEQYF
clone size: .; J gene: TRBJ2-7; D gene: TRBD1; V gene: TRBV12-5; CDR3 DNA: TGTGCTAGTGGTTTGGGGACAGGGAACGAGCAGTACTTC; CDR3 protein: CASGLGTGNEQYF
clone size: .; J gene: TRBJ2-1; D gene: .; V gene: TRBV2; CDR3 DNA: TGTGCCAGCAGTCCGGCCACTCGGGAGCAGTTCTTC; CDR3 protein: CASSPATREQFF
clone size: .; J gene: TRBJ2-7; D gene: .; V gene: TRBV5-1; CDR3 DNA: TGCGCCAGCTCGGACCCACAGGGGGGGCGCGAGCAGTACTTC; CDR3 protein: CASSDPQGGREQYF
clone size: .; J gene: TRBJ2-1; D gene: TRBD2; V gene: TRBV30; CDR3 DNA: TGTGCCTGGAGTGCGGCTAGCGGACACAATGAGCAGTTCTTC; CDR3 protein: CAWSAASGHNEQFF
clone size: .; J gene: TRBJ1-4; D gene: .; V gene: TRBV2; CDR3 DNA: TGTGCCAGCGTAAGGGAAAAACTGTTTTTT; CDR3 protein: CASVREKLFF
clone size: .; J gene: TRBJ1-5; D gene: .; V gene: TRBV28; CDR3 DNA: TGTGCCAGCAGTTCCGACATCATCGGAAATCAGCCCCAGCATTTT; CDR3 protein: CASSSDIIGNQPQHF
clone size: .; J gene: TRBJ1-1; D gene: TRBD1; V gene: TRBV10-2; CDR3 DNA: TGCGCCAGCACGATGGGACAGGATAGGACTGAAGCTTTCTTT; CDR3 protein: CASTMGQDRTEAFF
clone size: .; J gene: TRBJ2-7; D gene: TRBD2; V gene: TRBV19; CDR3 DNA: TGTGCCAGTACCAGCCCCGGGGGGGCCTACGAGCAGTACTTC; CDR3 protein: CASTSPGGAYEQYF
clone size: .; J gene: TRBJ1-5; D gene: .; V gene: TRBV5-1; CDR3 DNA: TGCGCCAGCAGCTTGTGGGGAAATAGCAATCAGCCCCAGCATTTT; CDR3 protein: CASSLWGNSNQPQHF
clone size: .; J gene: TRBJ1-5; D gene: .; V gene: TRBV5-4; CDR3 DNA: TGTGCCAGCAGCTCCCTTAGGAGCTGGGATCAGCCCCAGCATTTT; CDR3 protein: CASSSLRSWDQPQHF
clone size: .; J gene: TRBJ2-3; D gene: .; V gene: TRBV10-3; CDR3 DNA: TGTGCCATCAAGGGAGCAAACACAGATACGCAGTATTTT; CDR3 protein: CAIKGANTDTQYF
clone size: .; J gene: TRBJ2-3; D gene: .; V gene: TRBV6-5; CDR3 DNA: TGTGCCAGCAGTTGGACTCCCACAGATACGCAGTATTTT; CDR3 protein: CASSWTPTDTQYF